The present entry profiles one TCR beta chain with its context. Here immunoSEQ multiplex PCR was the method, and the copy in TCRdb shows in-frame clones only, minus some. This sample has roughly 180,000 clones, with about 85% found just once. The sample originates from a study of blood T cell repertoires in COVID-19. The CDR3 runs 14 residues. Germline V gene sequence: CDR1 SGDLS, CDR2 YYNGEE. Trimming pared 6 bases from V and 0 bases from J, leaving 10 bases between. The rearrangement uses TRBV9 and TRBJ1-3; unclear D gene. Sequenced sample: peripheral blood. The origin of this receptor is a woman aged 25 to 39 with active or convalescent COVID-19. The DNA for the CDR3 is TGTGCCAGCACTGCCGGACTCTCTGGAAACACCATATATTTT. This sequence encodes CASTAGLSGNTIYF.